This TCR beta chain was identified during a study of cytomegalovirus exposure and HLA in healthy donors. Study-level information: Earlier results showed 117 million unique TCR beta sequences derived from some 190 million T cells.

This clone was seen once. The antigen is undetermined. Germline CDR1 reads SEHNR; CDR2 reads FQNEAQ (reference sequence). The CDR3 is 13 residues long. V lost 2 bases, J lost 5 bases, and 9 bases lay in between. Study findings and constraints: Testing in vitro showed a few CMV-associated chains specific for CMV antigens.

The PCR was carried out with 60 Vbeta primers and 13 Jbeta primers. Measured with immunoSEQ multiplex PCR; TCRdb has only the in-frame clones, and not every one. The sample comprises around 150,000 clones, over 70% of which are singletons, and approximately 5.5% rests with the top ten. This TCR was sampled from a man aged 25 to 40 in good health and CMV-seropositive. The J gene is TRBJ2-5, the V gene TRBV7-9, with D unclear. The sample was PBMCs. Here the CDR3 reads CASSLLVLETQYF. DNA for the CDR3: TGTGCCAGCAGCTTACTAGTTTTGGAGACCCAGTACTTC.